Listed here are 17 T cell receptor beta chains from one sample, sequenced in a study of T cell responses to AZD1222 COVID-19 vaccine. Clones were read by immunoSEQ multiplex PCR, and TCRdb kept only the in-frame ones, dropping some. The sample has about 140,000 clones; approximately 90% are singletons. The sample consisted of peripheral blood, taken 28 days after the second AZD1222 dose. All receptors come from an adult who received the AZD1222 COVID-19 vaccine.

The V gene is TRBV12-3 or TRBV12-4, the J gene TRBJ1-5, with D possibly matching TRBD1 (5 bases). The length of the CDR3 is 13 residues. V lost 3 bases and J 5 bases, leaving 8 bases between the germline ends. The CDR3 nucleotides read TGTGCCAGCAGTTTGGGGGGATATCAGCCCCAGCATTTT. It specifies CASSLGGYQPQHF.

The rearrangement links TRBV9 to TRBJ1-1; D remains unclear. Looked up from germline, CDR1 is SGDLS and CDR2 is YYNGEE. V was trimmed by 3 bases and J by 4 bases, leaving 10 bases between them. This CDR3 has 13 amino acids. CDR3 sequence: CASSARSGTEAFF. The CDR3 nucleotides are TGTGCCAGCAGCGCACGGTCAGGCACTGAAGCTTTCTTT.

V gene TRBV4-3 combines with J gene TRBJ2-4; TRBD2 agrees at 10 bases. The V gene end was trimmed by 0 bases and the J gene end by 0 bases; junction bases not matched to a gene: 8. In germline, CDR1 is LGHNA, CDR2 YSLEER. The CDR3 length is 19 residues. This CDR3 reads CASSQESSGGVLAKNIQYF. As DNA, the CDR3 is TGCGCCAGCAGCCAAGAGTCTAGCGGGGGTGTCCTAGCCAAAAACATTCAGTACTTC.

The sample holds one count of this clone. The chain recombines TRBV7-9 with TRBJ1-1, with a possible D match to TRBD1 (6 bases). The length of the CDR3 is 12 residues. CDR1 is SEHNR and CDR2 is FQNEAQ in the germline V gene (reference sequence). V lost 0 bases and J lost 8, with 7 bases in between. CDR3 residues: CASSLADREAFF. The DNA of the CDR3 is TGTGCCAGCAGCTTAGCCGACAGGGAAGCTTTCTTT. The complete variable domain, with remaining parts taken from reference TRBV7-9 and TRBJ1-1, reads DTGVSQNPRHKITKRGQNVTFRCDPISEHNRLYWYRQTLGQGPEFLTYFQNEAQLEKSRLLSDRFSAERPKGSFSTLEIQRTEQGDSAMYLCASSLADREAFFGQGTRLTVV.

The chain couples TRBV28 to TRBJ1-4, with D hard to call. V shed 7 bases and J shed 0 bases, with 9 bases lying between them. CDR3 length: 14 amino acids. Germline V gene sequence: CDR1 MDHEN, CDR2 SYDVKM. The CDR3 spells CASTFGATNEKLFF. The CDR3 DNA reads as TGTGCCAGCACCTTCGGTGCAACTAATGAAAAACTGTTTTTT.

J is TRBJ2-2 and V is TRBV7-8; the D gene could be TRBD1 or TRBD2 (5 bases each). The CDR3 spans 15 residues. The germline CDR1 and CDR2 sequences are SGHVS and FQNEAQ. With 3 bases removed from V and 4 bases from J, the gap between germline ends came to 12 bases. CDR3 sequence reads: CASSFGASLTGELFF. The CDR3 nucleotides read TGTGCCAGCAGCTTCGGGGCCAGCCTCACCGGGGAGCTGTTTTTT.

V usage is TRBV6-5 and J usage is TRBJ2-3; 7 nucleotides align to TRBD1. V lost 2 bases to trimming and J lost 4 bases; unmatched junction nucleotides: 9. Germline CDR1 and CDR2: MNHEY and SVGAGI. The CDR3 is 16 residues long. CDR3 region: CASSYEPRGFADTQYF. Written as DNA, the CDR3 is TGTGCCAGCAGTTACGAGCCCAGGGGGTTCGCAGATACGCAGTATTTT.

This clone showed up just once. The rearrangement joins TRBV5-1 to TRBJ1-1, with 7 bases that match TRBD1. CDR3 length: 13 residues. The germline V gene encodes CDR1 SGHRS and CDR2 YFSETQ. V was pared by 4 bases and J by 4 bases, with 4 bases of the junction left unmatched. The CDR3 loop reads CASSEDRATEAFF. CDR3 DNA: TGCGCCAGCAGCGAAGACAGGGCCACTGAAGCTTTCTTT.

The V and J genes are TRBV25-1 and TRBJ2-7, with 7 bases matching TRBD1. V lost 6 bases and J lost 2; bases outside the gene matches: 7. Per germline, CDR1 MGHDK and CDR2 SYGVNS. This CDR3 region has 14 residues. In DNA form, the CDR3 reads TGTGCCAGCAGATTCCGACAGGGAACCTACGAGCAGTACTTC. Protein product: CASRFRQGTYEQYF.

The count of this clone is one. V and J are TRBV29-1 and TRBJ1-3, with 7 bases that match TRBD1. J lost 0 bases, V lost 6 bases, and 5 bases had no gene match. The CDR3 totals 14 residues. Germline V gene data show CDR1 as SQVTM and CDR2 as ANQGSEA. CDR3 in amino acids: CSVTGQDSGNTIYF. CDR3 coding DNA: TGCAGCGTCACTGGACAGGACTCTGGAAACACCATATATTTT.

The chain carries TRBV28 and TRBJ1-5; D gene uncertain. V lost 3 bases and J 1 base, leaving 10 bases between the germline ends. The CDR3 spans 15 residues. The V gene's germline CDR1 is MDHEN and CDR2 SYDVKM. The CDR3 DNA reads TGTGCCAGCAGTTTTGCGTGGGAGAGCAATCAGCCCCAGCATTTT. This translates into CASSFAWESNQPQHF.

The DNA for the CDR3 is TGTGCCAGTAGCGCCCTAAGCGGCACAGATACGCAGTATTTT. The encoded protein is CASSALSGTDTQYF. The chain employs TRBV19 and TRBJ2-3; D is unresolved. Germline loops: CDR1 LNHDA, CDR2 SQIVND (reference sequence). This CDR3 has 14 amino acids. Between the trimmed V and J ends, which lost 6 bases and 1 base, there was a span of 11 bases.

The CDR3 here is CASSLFLAGGPDTQYF. CDR3 in DNA: TGTGCCAGCAGCTTATTCCTAGCGGGGGGGCCAGATACGCAGTATTTT. The rearrangement links TRBV11-2 to TRBJ2-3; 12 nucleotides line up with TRBD2. Germline V CDR1 and CDR2: SGHAT, FQNNGV. The CDR3 totals 16 residues. The V and J ends lost 2 bases and 4 bases, in that order; junction bases with no gene match: 4.

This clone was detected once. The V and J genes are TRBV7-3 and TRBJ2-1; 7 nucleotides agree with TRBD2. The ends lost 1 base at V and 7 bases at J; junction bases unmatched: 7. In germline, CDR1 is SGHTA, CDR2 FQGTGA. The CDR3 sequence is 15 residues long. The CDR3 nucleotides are TGTGCCAGCAGCTTAAGGTGGGAGGGCCGGAATGAGCAGTTCTTC. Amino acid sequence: CASSLRWEGRNEQFF.

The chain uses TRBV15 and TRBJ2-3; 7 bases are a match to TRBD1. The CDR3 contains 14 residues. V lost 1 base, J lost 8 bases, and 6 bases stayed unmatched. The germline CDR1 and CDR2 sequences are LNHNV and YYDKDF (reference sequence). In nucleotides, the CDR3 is TGTGCCACCAGCAGAGGACAGGGTTTGTCTACGCAGTATTTT. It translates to CATSRGQGLSTQYF.

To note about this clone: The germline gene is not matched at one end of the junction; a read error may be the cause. Here the CDR3 reads CASSQELDTEAFF. In DNA form, the CDR3 reads TGTGCTAGCAGCCAGGAACTGGACACTGAAGCTTTCTTT. The rearrangement links TRBV7-7 to TRBJ1-1, with D unresolved. The CDR3 consists of 13 residues. Germline assignment: CDR1 SSHAT and CDR2 FNYEAQ (reference sequence).

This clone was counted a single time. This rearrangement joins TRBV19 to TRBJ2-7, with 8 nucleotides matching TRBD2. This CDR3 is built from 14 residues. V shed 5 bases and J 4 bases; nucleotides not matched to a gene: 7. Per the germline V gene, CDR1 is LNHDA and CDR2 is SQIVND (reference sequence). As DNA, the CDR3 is TGTGCCAGTAGTGACCCCGGGAGGGGTTACGAGCAGTACTTC. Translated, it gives CASSDPGRGYEQYF. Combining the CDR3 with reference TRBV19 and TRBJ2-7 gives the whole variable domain DGGITQSPKYLFRKEGQNVTLSCEQNLNHDAMYWYRQDPGQGLRLIYYSQIVNDFQKGDIAEGYSVSREKKESFPLTVTSAQKNPTAFYLCASSDPGRGYEQYFGPGTRLTVT.